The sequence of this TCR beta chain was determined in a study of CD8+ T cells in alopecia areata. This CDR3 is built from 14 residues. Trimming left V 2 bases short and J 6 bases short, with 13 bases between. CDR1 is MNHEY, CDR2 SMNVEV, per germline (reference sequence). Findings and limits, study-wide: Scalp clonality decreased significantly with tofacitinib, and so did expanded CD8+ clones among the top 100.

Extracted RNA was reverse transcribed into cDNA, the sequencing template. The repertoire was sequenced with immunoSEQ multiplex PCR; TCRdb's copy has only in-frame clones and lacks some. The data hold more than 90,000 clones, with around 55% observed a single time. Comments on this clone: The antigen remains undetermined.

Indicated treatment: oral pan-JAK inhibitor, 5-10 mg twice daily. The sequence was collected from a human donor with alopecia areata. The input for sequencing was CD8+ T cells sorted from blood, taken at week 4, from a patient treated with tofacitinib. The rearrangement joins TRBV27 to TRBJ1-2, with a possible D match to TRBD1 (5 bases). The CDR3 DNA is TGTGCCAGCAGTTTACTCCAGGGTGTAGATGGCTACACCTTC. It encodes CASSLLQGVDGYTF.